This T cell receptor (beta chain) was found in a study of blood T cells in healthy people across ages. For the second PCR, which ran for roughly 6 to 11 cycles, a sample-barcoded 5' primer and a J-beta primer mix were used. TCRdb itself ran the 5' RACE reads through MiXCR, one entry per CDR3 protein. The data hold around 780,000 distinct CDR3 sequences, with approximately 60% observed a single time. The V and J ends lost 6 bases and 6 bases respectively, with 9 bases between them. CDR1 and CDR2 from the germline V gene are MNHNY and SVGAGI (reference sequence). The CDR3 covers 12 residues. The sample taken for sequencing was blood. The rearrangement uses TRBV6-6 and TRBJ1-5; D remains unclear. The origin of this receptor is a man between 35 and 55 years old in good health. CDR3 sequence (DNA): TGTGCCAGCAGCCCCACTCCTCAGCCCCAGCATTTT. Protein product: CASSPTPQPQHF.